This T cell receptor (beta chain) is from a study of cytomegalovirus exposure and HLA in healthy donors. As for the study in general: Genetic ancestry analysis placed about 84% of the approximately 400 donors that were genotyped in the Caucasian-associated cluster. General observations from the study: Several top significant clusters appeared, in a later analysis, to be linked to common viral pathogens. Further analysis, carried out later, found HLA-associated TCR beta chains more clonally expanded than equally common other chains.

With regard to this clone: Its antigen is not known.

The PCR employed 60 Vbeta primers together with 13 Jbeta primers. Repertoires were generated with immunoSEQ multiplex PCR, while TCRdb's copy carries only in-frame clones and drops some. Of fewer than 200,000 clones in the sample, around 80% were seen once. The length of the CDR3 is 15 residues. This chain connects TRBV21-1 to TRBJ1-4; the table names TRBD1, a call not compared with the DNA. TRBV21-1 is termed a pseudogene. What was sequenced was PBMCs. The TCR was taken from a man aged 35 to 55 in good health and CMV-seronegative. CDR3 residues: CASRTTGQRNEKLFF. CDR3 nucleotides: TGTGCCAGCAGGACGACAGGACAGCGAAATGAAAAACTGTTTTTT.